These 18 T cell receptor beta chains originate from one sample sequenced in a study of T cell responses to AZD1222 COVID-19 vaccine. Clones were read by immunoSEQ multiplex PCR, and TCRdb kept only the in-frame ones, dropping some. The sample has roughly 120,000 clones; about 87% are singletons. The material sequenced was peripheral blood, taken on day 0 of AZD1222 vaccination. Every receptor here comes from an adult in good health.

V usage is TRBV4-1 and J usage is TRBJ2-1, with 10 bases lining up with TRBD2. This CDR3 has 16 amino acids. CDR1 and CDR2 from the germline V gene are MGHRA and YSYEKL. V shed 4 bases, J shed 4 bases, and the junction held 7 bases outside the gene matches. DNA for the CDR3: TGCGCCAGCAGCCCAAGCGGGACTAGCGCGTACAATGAGCAGTTCTTC. It encodes CASSPSGTSAYNEQFF.

The chain uses TRBV7-8 and TRBJ1-2; D is unresolved. V shed 0 bases and J shed 4 bases, with 12 bases lying between them. The CDR3 totals 15 residues. CDR1 and CDR2 (germline): SGHVS, FQNEAQ. The CDR3 DNA reads as TGTGCCAGCAGCTTAGCTGTGGTTTCTGGCTATGGCTACACCTTC. Residues: CASSLAVVSGYGYTF.

V and J are TRBV5-1 and TRBJ2-1, with D perhaps TRBD2 (6 bases). This CDR3 comprises 15 residues. Deletions cut 4 bases from V and 7 bases from J, with 18 bases between. CDR1 is SGHRS, CDR2 YFSETQ, per germline. The CDR3 region is CASSTGGLQVNEQFF. CDR3 in DNA: TGCGCCAGCAGCACCGGAGGACTACAGGTAAATGAGCAGTTCTTC.

The chain carries TRBV7-6 and TRBJ2-3; D may be TRBD1 (6 bases). CDR1 is SGHVS and CDR2 is FNYEAQ in the germline V gene. The CDR3 totals 16 residues. With 0 bases removed from V and 2 bases from J, the gap between germline ends came to 12 bases. The CDR3: CASSLAGATLTDTQYF. CDR3 coding DNA: TGTGCCAGCAGCTTAGCGGGGGCTACCCTCACAGATACGCAGTATTTT.

The chain employs TRBV30 and TRBJ1-2; 10 bases match TRBD1. V lost 0 bases to trimming and J lost 7 bases; unmatched junction nucleotides: 5. The CDR3 contains 14 residues. Germline CDR1 is GTSNPN and CDR2 is SVGIG (reference sequence). The CDR3: CAWSVGTGVAGYTF. The CDR3 region has the DNA TGTGCCTGGAGTGTAGGGACAGGGGTGGCTGGCTACACCTTC.

The rearrangement joins TRBV12-3 or TRBV12-4 to TRBJ1-2; D is unclear. This CDR3 has 13 amino acids. V was cut by 3 bases and J by 4 bases, with 9 bases left in between. The DNA for the CDR3 is TGTGCCAGCAGTTTGGGGTCCAGCTATGGCTACACCTTC. This gives the protein CASSLGSSYGYTF.

The chain carries TRBV6-5 and TRBJ2-3; D is ambiguous. The length of the CDR3 is 13 residues. Trimming stripped 0 bases from V and 2 bases from J, with 3 bases between. Germline CDR1 and CDR2: MNHEY and SVGAGI. DNA of the CDR3: TGTGCCAGCAGTTACTCGGTCACAGATACGCAGTATTTT. Translating it yields CASSYSVTDTQYF.

This clone was recorded once. This rearrangement joins TRBV6-2 or TRBV6-3 to TRBJ1-6; D might be TRBD1 (6 bases). Trimming left V 6 bases short and J 5 bases short, with 11 bases between. Germline CDR1 is MNHEY and CDR2 is SVGEGT. There are 14 residues in the CDR3. The DNA for the CDR3 is TGTGCCAGCAGCTCAGGGGTGGATAATTCACCCCTCCACTTT. Translation: CASSSGVDNSPLHF.

The chain recombines TRBV11-2 with TRBJ1-1; D uncertain. V dropped 2 bases and J dropped 1 base, with 5 bases sitting between them. Germline CDR1 reads SGHAT; CDR2 reads FQNNGV. The CDR3 has 13 amino acids. The CDR3 DNA reads TGTGCCAGCAGCTTAATAGGGAACACTGAAGCTTTCTTT. This gives the protein CASSLIGNTEAFF.

CDR3 region: CASSQQGSIYEQYF. CDR3 DNA sequence: TGTGCCAGCAGCCAACAGGGGTCGATCTACGAGCAGTACTTC. V and J are TRBV11-2 and TRBJ2-7, with 7 bases lining up with TRBD1. Germline CDR1 is SGHAT and CDR2 is FQNNGV. V was pared by 5 bases and J by 3 bases, with 7 bases of the junction left unmatched. The CDR3 is 14 amino acids.

This clone was observed a single time. The rearrangement links TRBV19 to TRBJ1-5; the match to TRBD1 covers 7 bases. The CDR3 consists of 13 residues. CDR1 and CDR2 from the germline V gene are LNHDA and SQIVND (reference sequence). With V trimmed by 7 bases and J by 2 bases, 2 bases remained unmatched. The CDR3 loop reads CASKTGGNQPQHF. Written as DNA, the CDR3 is TGTGCCAGTAAAACAGGGGGCAATCAGCCCCAGCATTTT.

The chain recombines TRBV25-1 with TRBJ2-6; D perhaps matches TRBD2 (5 bases). V was clipped by 6 bases and J by 4 bases, with 10 bases between them. Germline V gene lookup returns CDR1 MGHDK and CDR2 SYGVNS. The CDR3 covers 14 residues. CDR3 coding DNA: TGTGCCAGCAGCGAGGGATCCGGGGCCAACGTCCTGACTTTC. It encodes CASSEGSGANVLTF.

The chain couples TRBV5-4 to TRBJ2-6; the D is unclear. The CDR3 runs to 14 residues. Germline V gives CDR1 SGHNT, CDR2 YYREEE (reference sequence). Trimming left V 4 bases short and J 3 bases short, with 8 bases between. DNA of the CDR3: TGTGCCAGCAGCCGCTGGGGTGGGGCCAACGTCCTGACTTTC. Translation gives CASSRWGGANVLTF.

V usage is TRBV18 and J usage is TRBJ1-5; 8 nucleotides agree with TRBD1. Germline values: CDR1 KGHSH, CDR2 LQKENI. Trimming at V came to 0 bases and at J to 10 bases, leaving 11 bases not matched to a gene. The CDR3 is 16 amino acids. This CDR3 is CASSPPSRQGASPQHF. CDR3 nucleotide sequence: TGTGCCAGCTCACCACCGAGTAGGCAGGGGGCCTCACCCCAGCATTTT.

The rearrangement uses TRBV5-1 and TRBJ2-5; possibly TRBD2 for D (6 bases). The CDR3 length is 15 residues. V was trimmed by 4 bases and J by 5 bases, leaving 18 bases between them. Germline V gene lookup returns CDR1 SGHRS and CDR2 YFSETQ. Here the CDR3 reads CASSLQGGSGETQYF. CDR3 DNA sequence: TGCGCCAGCAGCCTCCAGGGAGGTTCGGGGGAGACCCAGTACTTC.

A remark on this clone: This CDR3 is also generated by other DNA sequences in the sample. J is TRBJ2-2 and V is TRBV5-1; no definite D call. The CDR3 loop spans 12 amino acids. Trimming stripped 5 bases from V and 4 bases from J, with 6 bases between. The germline V gene encodes CDR1 SGHRS and CDR2 YFSETQ. As DNA, the CDR3 is TGCGCCAGCAGTTTTGGCACCGGGGAGCTGTTTTTT. This translates into CASSFGTGELFF.

A few counts support this clone. J is TRBJ1-1 and V is TRBV5-1, with TRBD1 matching 7 bases. Germline V gives CDR1 SGHRS, CDR2 YFSETQ. This CDR3 has 16 amino acids. The V and J ends lost 0 bases and 2 bases, in that order; junction bases with no gene match: 7. This CDR3 reads CASSLATGTANTEAFF. CDR3 nucleotides: TGCGCCAGCAGCTTGGCAACCGGGACAGCTAACACTGAAGCTTTCTTT.

The chain employs TRBV30 and TRBJ1-1, with D tentatively TRBD1 (5 bases). V lost 5 bases to trimming and J lost 1 base, with 14 bases between them. The CDR3 is 14 residues long. The germline V gene has CDR1 GTSNPN and CDR2 SVGIG (reference sequence). DNA for the CDR3: TGTGCCTGGTTGCACAGGTATCCGAACACTGAAGCTTTCTTT. It specifies CAWLHRYPNTEAFF.